This entry lists 21 T cell receptor beta chains sequenced from one sample in a study of blood T cell repertoires in COVID-19. Profiled with immunoSEQ multiplex PCR; TCRdb holds only in-frame clones, not every one. The repertoire holds 130,000 to 150,000 clones, more than 60% seen once, with around 2.1% in the top ten. The sample was peripheral blood. These TCRs come from a woman aged 55-70 years with acute or convalescent COVID-19.

The V call is TRBV27, the J call TRBJ2-7; the D gene is possibly TRBD2 (5 bases). Germline CDR1 and CDR2: MNHEY and SMNVEV (reference sequence). V gave up 7 bases and J gave up 5 bases, with 18 bases separating them. The CDR3 is 14 residues long. The CDR3: CASKRELAMNEQYF. For the CDR3, the DNA is TGTGCCAGCAAAAGGGAGCTCGCGATGAACGAGCAGTACTTC.

V usage is TRBV28 and J usage is TRBJ1-4; the match to TRBD1 covers 8 bases. The CDR3 is made up of 18 amino acids. The ends lost 3 bases at V and 0 bases at J; junction bases unmatched: 9. Germline loops: CDR1 MDHEN, CDR2 SYDVKM. The DNA of the CDR3 is TGTGCCAGCAGTTTTACGGGACAGGTTTGGGCAACTAATGAAAAACTGTTTTTT. It yields the protein CASSFTGQVWATNEKLFF.

The genes are TRBV7-9 and TRBJ2-7, with a weak D call TRBD2 (7 bases). V lost 7 bases to trimming and J lost 3 bases, with 16 bases between them. Germline CDR1 and CDR2: SEHNR and FQNEAQ (reference sequence). CDR3 length: 14 amino acids. The CDR3 sequence is CASTVGGQGYEQYF. The CDR3 nucleotides are TGTGCCAGCACCGTCGGGGGGCAGGGCTACGAGCAGTACTTC.

DNA of the CDR3: TGTGCCTGGAGTGACGGCGGAGAGACCCAGTACTTC. Its translation: CAWSDGGETQYF. This rearrangement joins TRBV30 to TRBJ2-5; D ambiguous. Between the trimmed V and J ends, which lost 1 base and 4 bases, there was a span of 7 bases. Germline V lookup: CDR1 GTSNPN, CDR2 SVGIG (reference sequence). The CDR3 sequence is 12 residues long.

The chain couples TRBV16 to TRBJ1-1; 10 nucleotides align to TRBD1. The CDR3 has 15 residues. The ends lost 3 bases at V and 8 bases at J; junction bases unmatched: 9. CDR1 is KGHSY, CDR2 FQNENV, per germline. CDR3: CASSHAGQGINEAFF. The CDR3, as DNA: TGTGCCAGCAGCCACGCGGGACAGGGGATAAACGAAGCTTTCTTT.

J is TRBJ2-1 and V is TRBV5-4, with TRBD2 matching over 12 bases. V shed 2 bases and J 7 bases; nucleotides not matched to a gene: 7. CDR1 and CDR2 (germline): SGHNT, YYREEE (reference sequence). The CDR3 covers 16 residues. The CDR3, as DNA: TGTGCCAGCAGCTTCGGCCACGGGACTAGCGGGAATGAGCAGTTCTTC. Translating it yields CASSFGHGTSGNEQFF.

This clone has only one observation. This sequence joins TRBV6-5 and TRBJ1-1; perhaps TRBD1 as D (5 bases). Germline values: CDR1 MNHEY, CDR2 SVGAGI. This CDR3 contains 13 residues. Trimming shortened V by 6 bases and J by 8 bases, and 16 bases separated the two germline ends. The CDR3 spells CASRALGGIEAFF. The CDR3, as DNA: TGTGCCAGCAGGGCACTGGGGGGTATAGAAGCTTTCTTT.

This clone was recorded only once. The chain has TRBV20-1 and TRBJ1-1, with TRBD1 matching 7 bases. The CDR3 extends over 11 amino acids. Germline V CDR1 and CDR2: DFQATT, SNEGSKA (reference sequence). The CDR3 loop reads CSRDRNTEAFF. Here the CDR3 DNA reads TGCAGCCGGGACAGGAACACTGAAGCTTTCTTT.

The V call is TRBV24-1, the J call TRBJ2-2, with D perhaps TRBD1 (6 bases). This CDR3 is built from 17 residues. The ends were cut back, 4 bases at V and 4 bases at J, with 18 bases in the middle. The V gene's germline CDR1 is KGHDR and CDR2 SFDVKD. CDR3 coding DNA: TGTGCCACCAGTGACAACCCAGGGGCCCGGGGCACCGGGGAGCTGTTTTTT. Translation gives CATSDNPGARGTGELFF.

CDR3 DNA: TGCGCCAGCAGCTGGGGGGGCGGGAGAGGCACCTACGAGCAGTACTTC. Protein: CASSWGGGRGTYEQYF. V gene TRBV5-1 combines with J gene TRBJ2-7; tentatively, D is TRBD2 (7 bases). The germline V gene has CDR1 SGHRS and CDR2 YFSETQ. Trimming removed 3 bases from V and 2 bases from J, with 18 bases in between. The length of the CDR3 is 16 residues.

The chain has TRBV11-2 and TRBJ2-7; no reliable D call. With 5 bases removed from V and 5 bases from J, the gap between germline ends came to 13 bases. The CDR3 is 13 residues long. Germline V gene lookup returns CDR1 SGHAT and CDR2 FQNNGV. This CDR3 is CASSPGYRHEQYF. In nucleotides, the CDR3 is TGTGCCAGCAGCCCCGGGTACCGCCACGAGCAGTACTTC.

This clone was recorded once. CDR3 residues: CASSLRLGGRAWSYEQYF. CDR3 nucleotide sequence: TGTGCCAGCAGTTTGAGGTTAGGCGGGAGGGCCTGGTCCTACGAGCAGTACTTC. The chain carries TRBV28 and TRBJ2-7, with 9 positions matching TRBD2. J lost 1 base, V lost 3 bases, and 13 bases had no gene match. Per the germline V gene, CDR1 is MDHEN and CDR2 is SYDVKM. The CDR3 has 18 amino acids. The variable domain in full, completed from reference TRBV28 and TRBJ2-7, reads DVKVTQSSRYLVKRTGEKVFLECVQDMDHENMFWYRQDPGLGLRLIYFSYDVKMKEKGDIPEGYSVSREKKERFSLILESASTNQTSMYLCASSLRLGGRAWSYEQYFGPGTRLTVT.

The chain recombines TRBV7-8 with TRBJ2-7; D remains unclear. Germline CDR1 SGHVS, CDR2 FQNEAQ. The CDR3 length is 13 residues. V lost 5 bases to trimming and J lost 1 base, with 9 bases between them. The CDR3 DNA reads as TGTGCCAGCAGCCCGAGACTTTCCTACGAGCAGTACTTC. Residues: CASSPRLSYEQYF.

The rearrangement uses TRBV3-1 (or the pseudogene TRBV3-2) and TRBJ1-4; 7 positions agree with TRBD1. Germline CDR1 LGHDT, CDR2 YNNKEL (reference sequence). V dropped 1 base and J dropped 6; count of bases not matched to a gene: 5. CDR3 size: 15 residues. The CDR3 DNA is TGTGCCAGCAGCCAAGGACAGGGTCGACATGAAAAACTGTTTTTT. Amino acid sequence: CASSQGQGRHEKLFF.

The table lists this clone with a few counts. V and J are TRBV15 and TRBJ1-3; no clear D gene. This CDR3 is 15 amino acids long. Germline CDR1 is LNHNV and CDR2 is YYDKDF (reference sequence). Deletions cut 0 bases from V and 4 bases from J, with 10 bases between. CDR3 nucleotides: TGTGCCACCAGCAGAGATCGGGTGTGGGGAAACACCATATATTTT. Translating it yields CATSRDRVWGNTIYF. The variable domain in full, with the rest retrieved from reference TRBV15 and TRBJ1-3, is DAMVIQNPRYQVTQFGKPVTLSCSQTLNHNVMYWYQQKSSQAPKLLFHYYDKDFNNEADTPDNFQSRRPNTSFCFLDIRSPGLGDTAMYLCATSRDRVWGNTIYFGEGSWLTVV.

The rearrangement links TRBV5-1 to TRBJ2-1; perhaps TRBD2 as D (6 bases). CDR3 length: 13 amino acids. The V and J ends lost 4 bases and 6 bases respectively, with 11 bases between them. CDR1 is SGHRS and CDR2 is YFSETQ in the germline V gene. CDR3 residues: CASSVGTFNEQFF. The CDR3 coding sequence is TGCGCCAGCAGCGTCGGGACTTTCAATGAGCAGTTCTTC.

This clone turned up a few times. The rearrangement links TRBV19 to TRBJ1-1, with TRBD1 identical over 7 bases. The CDR3 covers 13 residues. Looked up from germline, CDR1 is LNHDA and CDR2 is SQIVND (reference sequence). Germline trimming cut 9 bases from V and 4 bases from J; bases unmatched to any gene: 8. The DNA of the CDR3 is TGTGCCAGCTGCGACAGGGTTGGCACTGAAGCTTTCTTT. Protein sequence: CASCDRVGTEAFF.

The chain recombines TRBV29-1 with TRBJ2-4; 10 bases line up with TRBD2. This CDR3 has 13 amino acids. The trim removed 2 bases at V and 8 bases at J, leaving 3 bases unmatched. Germline V lookup: CDR1 SQVTM, CDR2 ANQGSEA. CDR3 bases: TGCAGCGTTGAATTTAGCGGGAGGCACATTCAGTACTTC. Its translation is CSVEFSGRHIQYF.

The chain joins TRBV12-3 or TRBV12-4 to TRBJ1-1; D ambiguous. There are 12 residues in the CDR3. V was clipped by 6 bases and J by 4 bases, with 9 bases between them. CDR3 nucleotides: TGTGCCAGCAGCAGAGAGGGCACTGAAGCTTTCTTT. The encoded protein is CASSREGTEAFF.

This clone was detected only a few times. The chain couples TRBV30 to TRBJ2-5; D perhaps matches TRBD1 (5 bases). The CDR3 covers 15 residues. V gave up 4 bases and J gave up 2 bases, with 17 bases separating them. CDR1 and CDR2 from the germline V gene are GTSNPN and SVGIG (reference sequence). CDR3 region: CAWIRGLGHQETQYF. CDR3 bases: TGTGCCTGGATTCGTGGGCTGGGGCATCAAGAGACCCAGTACTTC.

V usage is TRBV5-6 and J usage is TRBJ1-6; 11 positions match TRBD1. V lost 6 bases to trimming and J lost 10 bases; unmatched junction nucleotides: 9. This CDR3 region has 15 residues. CDR1 and CDR2 from the germline V gene are SGHDT and YYEEEE. The CDR3 region is CASTLWGDRGSPLHF. The CDR3 DNA reads TGTGCCAGCACTTTGTGGGGGGACAGGGGGTCACCCCTCCACTTT.